The next 21 T cell receptor beta chains were all read from a single sample in a study of tumor and adjacent non-tumor tissue in lung cancer. TCRbeta libraries were built with three rounds of nested PCR, modified from ARM-PCR. TCRdb re-called the multiplex PCR reads with MiXCR, one entry per CDR3 protein. The sample has some 99,000 distinct CDR3 sequences, roughly 74% seen once. No cell sorting was done before RNA was extracted from the tissue. Specimen: lung tumor tissue. Every receptor here comes from an older woman with non-small cell lung cancer.

Comment on this clonotype: As the CDR3 is not closed by the conserved phenylalanine or tryptophan, this likely results from a read error. The chain recombines TRBV11-3 with TRBJ2-1; 8 bases are a match to TRBD2. Looked up from germline, CDR1 is SGHNT and CDR2 is YENEEA. CDR3 length: 17 amino acids. CDR3 sequence: CASSLELISGNHNEQFL. CDR3 bases: TGCGCCAGCAGCTTAGAGTTGATTAGCGGGAACCACAATGAGCAGTTCTTA.

A remark on this clonotype: This may stem from a read error, because a much larger clone lies one nucleotide away. The chain links TRBV6-6 to TRBJ1-5; D possibly corresponds to TRBD1 (5 bases). V dropped 2 bases and J dropped 3 bases, with 11 bases sitting between them. Looked up from germline, CDR1 is MNHNY and CDR2 is SVGAGI (reference sequence). This CDR3 contains 15 residues. The CDR3 reads CASSYRGGPNQPQHF. DNA for the CDR3: TGTGCCAGCAGTTACAGGGGCGGGCCCAATCAGCCCCAGCATTTT.

This sequence joins TRBV2 and TRBJ2-3, with 8 nucleotides matching TRBD2. The CDR3 totals 14 residues. Germline loops: CDR1 SNHLY, CDR2 FYNNEI. V lost 6 bases, J lost 6 bases, and 8 bases stayed unmatched. CDR3 loop: CASSREGREDTQYF. In nucleotides, the CDR3 is TGTGCCAGCAGCCGGGAGGGCCGGGAGGATACGCAGTATTTT. The complete variable domain, with remaining parts taken from reference TRBV2 and TRBJ2-3, reads EPEVTQTPSHQVTQMGQEVILRCVPISNHLYFYWYRQILGQKVEFLVSFYNNEISEKSEIFDDQFSVERPDGSNFTLKIRSTKLEDSAMYFCASSREGREDTQYFGPGTRLTVL.

Of note for this clonotype: A read error is likely, as this CDR3 ends without the conserved phenylalanine or tryptophan. The V gene is TRBV11-1, the J gene TRBJ2-7; 11 nucleotides agree with TRBD1. The V segment lost 0 bases and the J segment 1 base; nucleotides outside the gene matches: 2. The germline gives CDR1 SGHAT, CDR2 FQDESV (reference sequence). This CDR3 has 16 residues. The CDR3 spells CASSLAGQGGSYEQYY. CDR3 in DNA: TGTGCCAGCAGCTTAGCGGGACAGGGGGGATCCTACGAGCAGTACTAT.

Comment on this clonotype: A much larger clone is a single base away; this may be a read error. The gene calls are TRBV6-1 and TRBJ1-1, with D possibly TRBD1 on 6 matching bases. CDR1 and CDR2 (germline): MNHNS, SASEGT. The CDR3 sequence is 13 residues long. The V end was cut by 10 bases, the J end by 5 bases, with 17 bases between. CDR3 nucleotides: TGTGCCAACAGGGATGCACCCTCGACTGAAGCTTTCTTT. Amino acids: CANRDAPSTEAFF.

This clonotype was picked up many times. The rearrangement joins TRBV6-1 to TRBJ2-6; TRBD2 might be the D (5 bases). The CDR3 sequence is 15 residues long. The V end was cut by 10 bases, the J end by 0 bases, with 13 bases between. The germline V gene encodes CDR1 MNHNS and CDR2 SASEGT. CDR3 DNA: TGTGCCACCTACCGGGGAAACTCTGGGGCCAACGTCCTGACTTTC. Translated: CATYRGNSGANVLTF.

This chain connects TRBV6-5 to TRBJ1-3; D remains ambiguous. Trimming pared 0 bases from V and 0 bases from J, leaving 9 bases between. Germline V gene sequence: CDR1 MNHEY, CDR2 SVGAGI. This CDR3 is 16 amino acids long. This CDR3 is CASSYSTMDSGNTIYF. The CDR3 coding sequence is TGTGCCAGCAGTTACTCGACCATGGACTCTGGAAACACCATATATTTT.

This clonotype was seen once. Since no conserved phenylalanine or tryptophan closes the CDR3, a read error is the likely cause. The chain has TRBV12-3 or TRBV12-4 and TRBJ2-7, with D maybe TRBD1 (5 bases). CDR3 length: 15 amino acids. CDR3 sequence: CANSLNLQGIYEQYY. CDR3 DNA sequence: TGTGCCAACAGTTTGAATTTGCAGGGAATCTACGAGCAGTACTAC.

V gene TRBV4-3 combines with J gene TRBJ2-3; possibly TRBD1 for D (6 bases). CDR1 and CDR2 (germline): LGHNA, YSLEER. This CDR3 has 15 amino acids. Deletions cut 6 bases from V and 5 bases from J, with 18 bases between. The CDR3 bases are TGCGCCAGCAGACACGAGACAGGTGGCATAGATACGCAGTATTTT. Protein sequence: CASRHETGGIDTQYF.

With regard to this clonotype: This sequence may be a read error, since a much larger clone differs from it by one base. The CDR3 protein is CASRGTGVSYEQYF. The CDR3 region has the DNA TGTGCCAGCAGAGGGACAGGGGTCTCTTACGAGCAGTACTTC. The gene calls are TRBV6-1 and TRBJ2-7, with TRBD1 matching over 10 bases. In germline, CDR1 is MNHNS, CDR2 SASEGT. This CDR3 region has 14 residues. Trimming took 6 bases from V and 4 from J; bases not matched to a gene: 6.

As concerns this clonotype: This could be a read error, since a much larger clone is one nucleotide away. This chain joins TRBV11-2 and TRBJ1-6; 11 bases match TRBD1. CDR1 is SGHAT and CDR2 is FQNNGV in the germline V gene. The CDR3 is made up of 14 amino acids. CDR3: CVSSSGQGASPLHF. CDR3 in DNA: TGTGTCAGCAGCTCCGGACAGGGGGCTTCACCCCTCCACTTT.

Points on this clonotype: The conserved final phenylalanine or tryptophan is absent from the CDR3, which likely points to a read error. The limits of the CDR3 on the DNA are not certain, so only TCRdb's listed CDR3 is given. The chain employs TRBV6-2 or TRBV6-3 and TRBJ2-1; no DNA check was done on the table's D call, TRBD2. The CDR3 length equals 14 residues, ends included. CDR1 is MNHEY and CDR2 is SVGEGT in the germline V gene. The CDR3 here is CANSYSRGTSNLFL.

A note on this clonotype: This likely comes from a read error, as the CDR3 has no conserved phenylalanine or tryptophan at its end. The DNA is left out, because the CDR3 cannot be placed on it with certainty; the CDR3 is given as TCRdb lists it. CDR3 in amino acids: CASSRDRNIEAVL. The V gene is TRBV11-1, the J gene TRBJ1-1; the table's D call TRBD1 went unverified against the DNA. The CDR3 is 13 residues long, counting both termini. Germline loops: CDR1 SGHAT, CDR2 FQDESV (reference sequence).

A note on this clonotype: One end of the junction varies from germline; a read error may be responsible. The chain carries TRBV13 and TRBJ2-6; 9 bases line up with TRBD1. Germline-derived CDR1 and CDR2 are PRHDT and FYEKMQ (reference sequence). This CDR3 has 17 residues. This CDR3 is CVSRRGQGTGGANVLTF. CDR3 DNA sequence: TGTGTCAGCCGTCGGGGACAGGGAACTGGTGGGGCCAACGTCCTGACTTTC.

Comment on this clonotype: One end of the junction fails to match germline, which may point to a read error. Written as DNA, the CDR3 is TGTACCAGCAGCTCAGAGATGACTAGCGGGAACCACAATGAGCAGTTCTTC. Translation: CTSSSEMTSGNHNEQFF. The chain couples TRBV11-3 to TRBJ2-1, with 11 nucleotides matching TRBD2. CDR3 length equals 17 residues. The germline V gene has CDR1 SGHNT and CDR2 YENEEA.

A note on this clonotype: An end of the junction differs from the germline gene, which may be a read error. The chain couples TRBV12-3 or TRBV12-4 to TRBJ1-5; D unclear. This CDR3 comprises 17 residues. The CDR3 sequence is CASSLPPGKGPYQPQHF. As DNA, the CDR3 is TGTGCGAGCAGTTTACCTCCCGGAAAGGGTCCCTATCAGCCCCAGCATTTT.

This clonotype has just one count. The CDR3 reads CSARVRDGGIMDVYTF. CDR3 sequence (DNA): TGCAGTGCTAGAGTCCGGGACGGGGGAATAATGGATGTCTACACCTTC. This chain links TRBV20-1 with TRBJ1-2; a possible D gene is TRBD1 (5 bases). This CDR3 spans 16 amino acids. Germline CDR1 and CDR2: DFQATT and SNEGSKA (reference sequence). The germline V and J ends were trimmed by 1 base and 10 bases, with 25 bases remaining between them.

About this clonotype: This clone may be a read error of a much larger clone one base away. The chain joins TRBV20-1 to TRBJ2-4; D possibly corresponds to TRBD1 (6 bases). CDR1 and CDR2 from the germline V gene are DFQATT and SNEGSKA (reference sequence). The CDR3 totals 13 residues. The CDR3 region has the DNA TGCAGCGGGACACTCGGAGCCAAAAACATTCAGTACTTC. Its translation is CSGTLGAKNIQYF.

With regard to this clonotype: A much larger clone differs from this one at a single base, so this may be a read error. J is TRBJ2-1 and V is TRBV28; D perhaps matches TRBD2 (5 bases). CDR1 MDHEN and CDR2 SYDVKM come from the germline V gene. V lost 3 bases and J 8 bases, leaving 17 bases between the germline ends. The CDR3 extends over 15 amino acids. This CDR3 is CASSFIVGSLDEQFF. For the CDR3, the DNA is TGTGCCAGCAGTTTTATTGTAGGGAGTCTGGATGAGCAGTTCTTC. Full variable domain (missing parts from reference TRBV28 and TRBJ2-1): DVKVTQSSRYLVKRTGEKVFLECVQDMDHENMFWYRQDPGLGLRLIYFSYDVKMKEKGDIPEGYSVSREKKERFSLILESASTNQTSMYLCASSFIVGSLDEQFFGPGTRLTVL.

On this clonotype itself: The junction shows a germline mismatch at one end, possibly a read error. The rearrangement uses TRBV5-6 and TRBJ2-1; 7 nucleotides align to TRBD2. The CDR3 runs to 17 residues. Germline V gene lookup returns CDR1 SGHDT and CDR2 YYEEEE. CDR3 loop: CTSSLSREGSSYNEQFF. CDR3 coding DNA: TGTACCAGCAGCTTGTCTAGGGAGGGGAGCTCCTACAATGAGCAGTTCTTC. The full variable domain, its missing parts supplied by reference TRBV5-6 and TRBJ2-1, is DAGVTQSPTHLIKTRGQQVTLRCSPKSGHDTVSWYQQALGQGPQFIFQYYEEEERQRGNFPDRFSGHQFPNYSSELNVNALLLGDSALYLCTSSLSREGSSYNEQFFGPGTRLTVL.

The V gene is TRBV14, the J gene TRBJ1-4; D unclear. V dropped 1 base and J dropped 4 bases, with 10 bases sitting between them. Germline V gene sequence: CDR1 SGHDN, CDR2 FVKESK. The CDR3 contains 15 residues. CDR3 region: CASSQGNTFNEKLFF. The CDR3 DNA is TGTGCCAGCAGCCAAGGAAACACATTTAATGAAAAACTGTTTTTT. Filled out from reference TRBV14 and TRBJ1-4, the complete variable domain reads EAGVTQFPSHSVIEKGQTVTLRCDPISGHDNLYWYRRVMGKEIKFLLHFVKESKQDESGMPNNRFLAERTGGTYSTLKVQPAELEDSGVYFCASSQGNTFNEKLFFGSGTQLSVL.